This TCR beta chain was found in a study of blood T cell repertoires in COVID-19. Only in-frame clones appear in the TCRdb table, and some are missing; sequencing was by immunoSEQ multiplex PCR. The sample records roughly 250,000 clones, roughly 93% being singletons. The germline V gene encodes CDR1 SGHNT and CDR2 YYREEE (reference sequence). The CDR3 spans 14 residues. J was trimmed by 2 bases and V by 3 bases; bases with no gene match: 2. The gene calls are TRBV5-4 and TRBJ1-2, with 9 bases fitting TRBD1. Sequenced input: PBMCs or T cells enriched from blood (not recorded which). This TCR was sampled from a woman in her forties with acute COVID-19. In DNA, the CDR3 is TGTGCCAGCAGCTCGACAGGGGGGAACTATGGCTACACCTTC. Translating gives CASSSTGGNYGYTF.